This T cell receptor beta chain was profiled in a study of spatial heterogeneity in lung cancer. This clonotype was counted at least ten times. Its target is unknown. Time point specified: sample taken at primary tumor resection. The donor group consisted of some 70 patients who had untreated, early-stage non-small cell lung cancer. Unique molecular identifiers, one per molecule, were present on every TCR cDNA molecule. MiXCR, applied by TCRdb to the 5' RACE reads, yields one record per CDR3 protein. The data show about 27,000 distinct CDR3 sequences, with roughly 7.2% seen just once and more than 20% held by the top ten. Overall study findings and caveats: Higher tumor mutation counts went along with higher counts of expanded intratumoral alpha and beta TCRs.

The sequence derives from a male donor with early-stage non-small cell lung cancer. Sample: lung tumor tissue, taken at surgery.

CDR3 protein: CASSQNHGTGQSTYF. The CDR3, as DNA: TGCGCCAGCAGCCAAAACCATGGGACAGGGCAGAGTACGTACTTC. The chain recombines TRBV4-3 with TRBJ2-7; TRBD1 matches at 9 bases. Germline CDR1 is LGHNA and CDR2 is YSLEER. V lost 2 bases to trimming and J lost 12 bases; unmatched junction nucleotides: 14. This CDR3 has 15 residues.